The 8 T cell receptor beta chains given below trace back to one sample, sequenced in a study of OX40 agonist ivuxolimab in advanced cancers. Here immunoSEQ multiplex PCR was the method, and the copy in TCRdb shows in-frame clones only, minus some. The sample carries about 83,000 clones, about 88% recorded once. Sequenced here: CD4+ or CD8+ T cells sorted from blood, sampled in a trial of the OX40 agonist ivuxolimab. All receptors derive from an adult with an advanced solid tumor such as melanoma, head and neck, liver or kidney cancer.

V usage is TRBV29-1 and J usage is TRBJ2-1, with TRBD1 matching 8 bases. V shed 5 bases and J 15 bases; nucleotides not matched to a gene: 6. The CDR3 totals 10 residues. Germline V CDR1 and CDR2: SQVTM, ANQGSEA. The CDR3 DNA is TGCAGCGTTAGCCAGGGGGCGGCGTTCTTC. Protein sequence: CSVSQGAAFF.

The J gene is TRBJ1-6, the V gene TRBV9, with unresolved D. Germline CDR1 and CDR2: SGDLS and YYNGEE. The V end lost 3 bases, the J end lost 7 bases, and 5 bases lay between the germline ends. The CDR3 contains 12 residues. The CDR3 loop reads CASSGRNSPLHF. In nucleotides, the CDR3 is TGTGCCAGCAGCGGACGGAATTCACCCCTCCACTTT. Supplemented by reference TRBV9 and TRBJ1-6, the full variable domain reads DSGVTQTPKHLITATGQRVTLRCSPRSGDLSVYWYQQSLDQGLQFLIQYYNGEERAKGNILERFSAQQFPDLHSELNLSSLELGDSALYFCASSGRNSPLHFGNGTRLTVT.

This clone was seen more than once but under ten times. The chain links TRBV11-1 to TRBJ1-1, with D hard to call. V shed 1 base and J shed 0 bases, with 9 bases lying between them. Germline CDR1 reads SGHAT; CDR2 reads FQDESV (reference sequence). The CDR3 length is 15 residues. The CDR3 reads CASSLEPSMNTEAFF. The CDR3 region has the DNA TGTGCCAGCAGCTTAGAACCGAGCATGAACACTGAAGCTTTCTTT.

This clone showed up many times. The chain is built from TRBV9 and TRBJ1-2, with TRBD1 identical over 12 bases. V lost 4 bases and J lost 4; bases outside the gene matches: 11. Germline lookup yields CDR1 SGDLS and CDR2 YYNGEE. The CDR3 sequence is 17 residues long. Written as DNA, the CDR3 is TGTGCCAGCAGCCCCAGGGGGGGGACAGGGGGCGGCTATGGCTACACCTTC. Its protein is CASSPRGGTGGGYGYTF.

Written as DNA, the CDR3 is TGTGCCAGCAGTTATGGGGAAGGCAGGGGGCGAGAGCAGTACTTC. Translation gives CASSYGEGRGREQYF. The chain is built from TRBV6-6 and TRBJ2-7, with TRBD1 identical over 8 bases. V was clipped by 3 bases and J by 7 bases; unmatched bases: 11. Looked up from germline, CDR1 is MNHNY and CDR2 is SVGAGI (reference sequence). The CDR3 contains 15 residues.

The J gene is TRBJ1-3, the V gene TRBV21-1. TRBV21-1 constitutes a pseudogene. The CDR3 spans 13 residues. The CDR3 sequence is CASSALSGNTIYF. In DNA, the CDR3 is TGTGCCAGCAGCGCCCTGTCTGGAAACACCATATATTTT.

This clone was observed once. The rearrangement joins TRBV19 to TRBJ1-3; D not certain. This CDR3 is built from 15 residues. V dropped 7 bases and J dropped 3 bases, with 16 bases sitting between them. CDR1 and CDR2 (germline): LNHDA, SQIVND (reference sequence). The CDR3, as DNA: TGTGCCAGTACCAACGATGGAGGGTATGGAAACACCATATATTTT. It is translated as CASTNDGGYGNTIYF.

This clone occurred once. In DNA, the CDR3 is TGTGCCAGCAGCCAGCAGGACAGTGCTTCTGGAAACACCATATATTTT. Protein product: CASSQQDSASGNTIYF. This chain uses TRBV11-2 with TRBJ1-3; D is perhaps TRBD1 (6 bases). The germline V gene has CDR1 SGHAT and CDR2 FQNNGV. Between the trimmed V and J ends, which lost 5 bases and 1 base, there was a span of 15 bases. This CDR3 region has 16 residues.